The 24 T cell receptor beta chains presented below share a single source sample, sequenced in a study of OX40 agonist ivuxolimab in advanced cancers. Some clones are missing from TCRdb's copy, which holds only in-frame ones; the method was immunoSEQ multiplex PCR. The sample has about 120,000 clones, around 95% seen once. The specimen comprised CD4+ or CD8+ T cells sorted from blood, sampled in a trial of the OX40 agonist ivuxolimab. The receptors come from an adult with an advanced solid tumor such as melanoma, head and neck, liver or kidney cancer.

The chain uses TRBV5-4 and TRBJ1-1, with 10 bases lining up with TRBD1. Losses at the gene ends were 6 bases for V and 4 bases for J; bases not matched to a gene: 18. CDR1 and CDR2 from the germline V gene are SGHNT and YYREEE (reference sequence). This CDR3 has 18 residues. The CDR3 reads CASTLGVGQGSGITEAFF. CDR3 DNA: TGTGCCAGCACCCTGGGAGTGGGACAGGGGTCGGGTATCACTGAAGCTTTCTTT.

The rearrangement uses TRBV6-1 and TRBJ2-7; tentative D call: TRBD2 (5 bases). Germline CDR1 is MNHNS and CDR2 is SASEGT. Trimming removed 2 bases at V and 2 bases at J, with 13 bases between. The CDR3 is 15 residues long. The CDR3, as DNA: TGTGCCAGCAGTGAAAGGACTCGGATAACCTACGAGCAGTACTTC. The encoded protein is CASSERTRITYEQYF.

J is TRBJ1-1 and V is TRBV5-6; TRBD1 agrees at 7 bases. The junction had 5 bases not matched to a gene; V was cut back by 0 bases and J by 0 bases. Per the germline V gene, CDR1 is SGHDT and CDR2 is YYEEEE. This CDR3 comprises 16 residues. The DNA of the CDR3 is TGTGCCAGCAGCTTGGAGGTGGGACAGCTGAACACTGAAGCTTTCTTT. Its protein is CASSLEVGQLNTEAFF.

CDR3 nucleotides: TGCGCCAGCAGCCAGTGGGGCGGGGGAGAGACCCAGTACTTC. This translates into CASSQWGGGETQYF. This chain uses TRBV4-1 with TRBJ2-5; 7 bases line up with TRBD2. CDR1 and CDR2 from the germline V gene are MGHRA and YSYEKL. There are 14 residues in the CDR3. V trimming: 3 bases; J trimming: 4 bases; junction bases outside the gene matches: 5.

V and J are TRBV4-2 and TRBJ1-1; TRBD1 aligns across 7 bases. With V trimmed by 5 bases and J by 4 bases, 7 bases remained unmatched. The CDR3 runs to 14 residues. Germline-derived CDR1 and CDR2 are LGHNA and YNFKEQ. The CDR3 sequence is CASSSGTVGTEAFF. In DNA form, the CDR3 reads TGTGCCAGCAGCAGCGGGACAGTTGGCACTGAAGCTTTCTTT.

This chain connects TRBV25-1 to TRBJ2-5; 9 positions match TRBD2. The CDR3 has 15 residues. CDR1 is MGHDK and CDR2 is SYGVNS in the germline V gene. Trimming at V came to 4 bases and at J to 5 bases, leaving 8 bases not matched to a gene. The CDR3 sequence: CASSAPGLASETQYF. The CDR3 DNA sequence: TGTGCCAGCAGTGCTCCGGGACTAGCCTCCGAGACCCAGTACTTC.

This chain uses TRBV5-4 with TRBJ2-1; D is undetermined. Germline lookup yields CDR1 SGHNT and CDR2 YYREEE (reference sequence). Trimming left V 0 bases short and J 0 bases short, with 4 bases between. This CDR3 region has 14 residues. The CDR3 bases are TGTGCCAGCAGCTTGGCTAGCTCCTACAATGAGCAGTTCTTC. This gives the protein CASSLASSYNEQFF.

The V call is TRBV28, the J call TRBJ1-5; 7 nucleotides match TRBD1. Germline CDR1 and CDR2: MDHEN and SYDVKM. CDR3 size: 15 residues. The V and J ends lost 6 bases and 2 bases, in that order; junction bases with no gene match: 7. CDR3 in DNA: TGTGCCAGCAGCCTAGCCGGGACAGGCAATCAGCCCCAGCATTTT. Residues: CASSLAGTGNQPQHF.

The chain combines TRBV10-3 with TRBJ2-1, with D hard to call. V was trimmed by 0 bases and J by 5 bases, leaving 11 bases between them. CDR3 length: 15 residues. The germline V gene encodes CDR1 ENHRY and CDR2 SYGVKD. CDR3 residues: CAISESKRRNNEQFF. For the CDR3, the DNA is TGTGCCATCAGTGAGTCGAAAAGACGCAACAATGAGCAGTTCTTC.

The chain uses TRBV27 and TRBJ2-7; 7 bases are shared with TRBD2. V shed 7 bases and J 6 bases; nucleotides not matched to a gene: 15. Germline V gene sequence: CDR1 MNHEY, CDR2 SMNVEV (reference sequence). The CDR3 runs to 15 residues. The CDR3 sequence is CASKGPHAGVREQYF. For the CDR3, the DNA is TGTGCCAGCAAGGGACCACATGCGGGAGTGCGCGAGCAGTACTTC.

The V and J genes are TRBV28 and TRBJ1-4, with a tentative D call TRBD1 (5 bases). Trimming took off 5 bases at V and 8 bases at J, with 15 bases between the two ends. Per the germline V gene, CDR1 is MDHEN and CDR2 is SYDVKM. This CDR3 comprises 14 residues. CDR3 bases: TGTGCCAGCAGTGCCGGCGGGGCCTTGGAAAAACTGTTTTTT. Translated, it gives CASSAGGALEKLFF.

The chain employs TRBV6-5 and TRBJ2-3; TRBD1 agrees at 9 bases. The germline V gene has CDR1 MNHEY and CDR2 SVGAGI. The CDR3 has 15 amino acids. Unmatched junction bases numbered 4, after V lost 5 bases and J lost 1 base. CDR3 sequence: CASSRDRARTDTQYF. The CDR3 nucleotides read TGTGCCAGCAGTCGGGACAGGGCACGCACAGATACGCAGTATTTT.

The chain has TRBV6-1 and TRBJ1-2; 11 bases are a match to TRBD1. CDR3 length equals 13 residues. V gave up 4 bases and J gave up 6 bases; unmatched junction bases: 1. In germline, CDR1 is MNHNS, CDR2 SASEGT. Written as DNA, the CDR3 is TGTGCCAGCAGTGGGGACAGGGGGGATGGCTACACCTTC. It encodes CASSGDRGDGYTF.

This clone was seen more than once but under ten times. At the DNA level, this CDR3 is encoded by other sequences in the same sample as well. The CDR3 here is CASSGGTNTEAFF. The CDR3 region has the DNA TGTGCCAGTAGTGGGGGGACGAACACTGAAGCTTTCTTT. The chain links TRBV19 to TRBJ1-1; weak D call: TRBD1 (5 bases). Germline values: CDR1 LNHDA, CDR2 SQIVND (reference sequence). The V and J ends lost 5 bases and 1 base respectively, with 8 bases between them. CDR3 length equals 13 residues.

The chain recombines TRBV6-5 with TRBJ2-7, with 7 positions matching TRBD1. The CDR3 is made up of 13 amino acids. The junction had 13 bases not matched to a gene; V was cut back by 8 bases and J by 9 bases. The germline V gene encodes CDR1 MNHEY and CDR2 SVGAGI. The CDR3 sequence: CASGDSQIRGQYF. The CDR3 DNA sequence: TGTGCCAGCGGGGACAGTCAAATTCGGGGGCAGTACTTC.

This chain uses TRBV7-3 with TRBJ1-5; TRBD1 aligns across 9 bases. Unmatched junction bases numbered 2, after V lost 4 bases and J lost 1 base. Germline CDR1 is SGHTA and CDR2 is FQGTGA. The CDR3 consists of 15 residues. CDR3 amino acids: CASSWDRDSNQPQHF. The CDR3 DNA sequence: TGTGCCAGCAGCTGGGACAGGGACAGCAATCAGCCCCAGCATTTT.

The CDR3 sequence is CASGGQYEAFF. The CDR3 DNA reads TGTGCCAGCGGTGGACAGTACGAAGCTTTCTTT. J is TRBJ1-1 and V is TRBV6-5; weak D call: TRBD1 (6 bases). V lost 8 bases, J lost 8 bases, and 12 bases lay in between. Germline V gives CDR1 MNHEY, CDR2 SVGAGI. The CDR3 loop spans 11 amino acids.

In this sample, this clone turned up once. CDR3 sequence reads: CASSLGELEKLFF. The CDR3 DNA reads as TGTGCCAGCAGCTTAGGCGAGCTAGAAAAACTGTTTTTT. The chain combines TRBV11-2 with TRBJ1-4, with D hard to call. This CDR3 has 13 amino acids. Germline V lookup: CDR1 SGHAT, CDR2 FQNNGV. Trimming cost V 1 base and J 8 bases, with 8 bases left between them.

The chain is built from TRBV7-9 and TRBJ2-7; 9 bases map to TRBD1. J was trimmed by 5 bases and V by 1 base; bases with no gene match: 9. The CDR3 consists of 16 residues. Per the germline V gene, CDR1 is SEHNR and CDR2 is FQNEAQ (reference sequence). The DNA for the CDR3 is TGTGCCAGCAGCTTAGATATAGGACAGGGGAACAACGAGCAGTACTTC. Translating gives CASSLDIGQGNNEQYF.

The CDR3 region has the DNA TGTGCCAGTAGGGGGGCGGCCTATGGCTACACCTTC. As protein: CASRGAAYGYTF. V and J are TRBV19 and TRBJ1-2; D is possibly TRBD1 (6 bases). The CDR3 consists of 12 residues. Germline CDR1 is LNHDA and CDR2 is SQIVND (reference sequence). The V end lost 6 bases, the J end lost 4 bases, and 9 bases lay between the germline ends.

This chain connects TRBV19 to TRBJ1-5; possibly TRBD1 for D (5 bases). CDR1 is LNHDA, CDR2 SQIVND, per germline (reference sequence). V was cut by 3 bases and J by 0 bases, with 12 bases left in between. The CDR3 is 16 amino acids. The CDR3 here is CASSIWSGYSNQPQHF. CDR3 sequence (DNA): TGTGCCAGTAGTATCTGGTCAGGGTATAGCAATCAGCCCCAGCATTTT.

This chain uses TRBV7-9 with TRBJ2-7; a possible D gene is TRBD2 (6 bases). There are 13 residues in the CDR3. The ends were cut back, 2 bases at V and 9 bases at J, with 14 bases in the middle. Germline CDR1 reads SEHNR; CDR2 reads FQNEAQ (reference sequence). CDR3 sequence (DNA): TGTGCCAGCAGCTTACGGAGGGAAACGGGGCAGTACTTC. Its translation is CASSLRRETGQYF. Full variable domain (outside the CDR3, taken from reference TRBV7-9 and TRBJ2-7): DTGVSQNPRHKITKRGQNVTFRCDPISEHNRLYWYRQTLGQGPEFLTYFQNEAQLEKSRLLSDRFSAERPKGSFSTLEIQRTEQGDSAMYLCASSLRRETGQYFGPGTRLTVT.

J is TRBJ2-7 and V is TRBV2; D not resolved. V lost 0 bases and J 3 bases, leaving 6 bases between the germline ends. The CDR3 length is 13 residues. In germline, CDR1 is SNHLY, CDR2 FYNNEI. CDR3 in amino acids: CASSEARVYEQYF. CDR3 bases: TGTGCCAGCAGTGAAGCAAGAGTCTACGAGCAGTACTTC.

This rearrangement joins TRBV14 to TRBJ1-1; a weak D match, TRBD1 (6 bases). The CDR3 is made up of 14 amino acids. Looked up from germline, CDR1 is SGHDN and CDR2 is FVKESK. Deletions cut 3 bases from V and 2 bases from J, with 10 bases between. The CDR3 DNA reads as TGTGCCAGCAGCCAGAGGACAGCCAACACTGAAGCTTTCTTT. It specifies CASSQRTANTEAFF.